This T cell receptor beta chain was identified in a study of response to subunit inactivated influenza vaccine. One entry per CDR3 protein, called by TCRdb with MiXCR from the RT-PCR reads. The data contain some 480,000 distinct CDR3 sequences, 10% to 11% of them singletons. This clonotype showed up many times. Per germline, CDR1 MNHNS and CDR2 SASEGT. The J segment lost 0 bases and the V segment lost 10 bases, leaving 5 bases of the junction unmatched. The length of the CDR3 is 13 residues. This receptor was identified in a man in his fifties who received an inactivated influenza vaccine. The sequences come from PBMCs from blood, collected about 40 days after vaccination. V gene TRBV6-1 combines with J gene TRBJ1-1; 7 nucleotides line up with TRBD1. The DNA of the CDR3 is TGTGCCATCAGGGGGTTTATGAACACTGAAGCTTTCTTT. Translation gives CAIRGFMNTEAFF.